The 13 T cell receptor beta chains given below trace back to one sample, sequenced in a study of CD8 T cells in ankylosing spondylitis. In TCRdb, the 5' RACE reads were re-called with MiXCR into one record per CDR3 protein. The profile covers 250,000 or so distinct CDR3 sequences, with 20% to 30% appearing a single time and 0.61% taken by the ten largest. Input material: blood, either unsorted or a sorted T cell fraction (not recorded which). The receptors originated from a male donor with ankylosing spondylitis or in good health (not recorded which).

This clonotype has ten or more counts. The gene calls are TRBV29-1 and TRBJ2-5; D gene unclear. The V gene lost 3 bases and the J gene lost 1 base, with 6 bases spanning the gap. Germline CDR1 reads SQVTM; CDR2 reads ANQGSEA. The length of the CDR3 is 12 residues. The CDR3 DNA sequence: TGCAGCGTTGACTACGGCCAAGAGACCCAGTACTTC. This sequence encodes CSVDYGQETQYF.

This clonotype was recorded many times. The rearrangement links TRBV11-2 to TRBJ2-1; 8 bases align to TRBD2. CDR1 and CDR2 (germline): SGHAT, FQNNGV. Germline trimming cut 5 bases from V and 0 bases from J; bases unmatched to any gene: 3. This CDR3 is built from 15 residues. The CDR3 DNA reads TGTGCCAGCAGCCCCGGGACTAGCTCCTACAATGAGCAGTTCTTC. This codes for CASSPGTSSYNEQFF.

The V gene is TRBV15, the J gene TRBJ2-1; D not certain. Per germline, CDR1 LNHNV and CDR2 YYDKDF (reference sequence). V was trimmed by 0 bases and J by 6 bases, leaving 3 bases between them. The CDR3 has 12 amino acids. The CDR3 reads CATSRETNEQFF. CDR3 in DNA: TGTGCCACCAGCAGAGAAACCAATGAGCAGTTCTTC.

This clonotype was detected a few times. The chain links TRBV10-3 to TRBJ1-6; D perhaps matches TRBD1 (5 bases). Deletions cut 6 bases from V and 8 bases from J, with 11 bases between. Per germline, CDR1 ENHRY and CDR2 SYGVKD. CDR3 length equals 13 residues. CDR3 bases: TGTGCCATCAGGACAGACGGAGATTCACCCCTCCACTTT. Its translation: CAIRTDGDSPLHF.

V gene TRBV20-1 combines with J gene TRBJ2-5, with 8 bases identical to TRBD2. Per the germline V gene, CDR1 is DFQATT and CDR2 is SNEGSKA (reference sequence). J gave up 4 bases and V 0 bases, and 10 bases lay outside the gene matches. This CDR3 is 16 amino acids long. The CDR3 loop reads CSARDLGTSLRETQYF. CDR3 bases: TGCAGTGCTAGAGATTTGGGGACTAGTCTGAGAGAGACCCAGTACTTC.

The CDR3 reads CASSYSIYEQYF. In nucleotides, the CDR3 is TGTGCCAGCAGCTACAGTATCTACGAGCAGTACTTC. The chain uses TRBV7-2 and TRBJ2-7; D not resolved. This CDR3 is 12 amino acids long. Trimming removed 4 bases at V and 3 bases at J, with 7 bases between. The germline gives CDR1 SGHTA, CDR2 FQGNSA.

This clonotype was seen a handful of times. The chain employs TRBV12-3 or TRBV12-4 and TRBJ1-5; D is ambiguous. The V end lost 5 bases, the J end lost 4 bases, and 12 bases lay between the germline ends. The CDR3 totals 14 residues. The CDR3 spells CASSGVFPNQPQHF. In DNA, the CDR3 is TGTGCCAGCAGTGGCGTGTTCCCTAATCAGCCCCAGCATTTT.

The chain recombines TRBV5-1 with TRBJ2-5; 10 nucleotides line up with TRBD1. This CDR3 is built from 17 residues. CDR1 is SGHRS, CDR2 YFSETQ, per germline. J was trimmed by 0 bases and V by 0 bases; bases with no gene match: 5. CDR3 sequence: CASSLAPGQGNQETQYF. CDR3 nucleotide sequence: TGCGCCAGCAGCTTGGCCCCGGGACAGGGGAACCAAGAGACCCAGTACTTC.

The chain's CDR3 is CSARSQGGNQPQHF. In nucleotides, the CDR3 is TGCAGTGCTAGAAGCCAGGGAGGCAATCAGCCCCAGCATTTT. J is TRBJ1-5 and V is TRBV20-1; the D gene is possibly TRBD1 (5 bases). V was cut by 2 bases and J by 2 bases, with 10 bases left in between. Germline V gives CDR1 DFQATT, CDR2 SNEGSKA (reference sequence). The CDR3 has 14 amino acids.

The chain employs TRBV20-1 and TRBJ2-3; D gene unclear. CDR1 DFQATT and CDR2 SNEGSKA come from the germline V gene (reference sequence). V lost 3 bases and J lost 0, with 13 bases in between. CDR3 length equals 15 residues. The CDR3 nucleotides read TGCAGTGCTAGTAAAGGGTTGAGAAGCACAGATACGCAGTATTTT. It translates to CSASKGLRSTDTQYF.

Many counts were recorded for this clonotype. The V gene is TRBV29-1, the J gene TRBJ1-5, with 10 positions matching TRBD1. V lost 7 bases and J lost 5; bases outside the gene matches: 2. Germline V CDR1 and CDR2: SQVTM, ANQGSEA. The CDR3 consists of 12 residues. The CDR3 spells CSAGQGDQPQHF. The CDR3 coding sequence is TGCAGCGCTGGACAGGGGGATCAGCCCCAGCATTTT. Looking up the rest from reference TRBV29-1 and TRBJ1-5 gives the full variable domain: SAVISQKPSRDICQRGTSLTIQCQVDSQVTMMFWYRQQPGQSLTLIATANQGSEATYESGFVIDKFPISRPNLTFSTLTVSNMSPEDSSIYLCSAGQGDQPQHFGDGTRLSIL.

This clonotype has ten or more counts. The chain links TRBV5-4 to TRBJ2-7; TRBD1 aligns across 9 bases. The V gene end was trimmed by 3 bases and the J gene end by 4 bases; junction bases not matched to a gene: 5. Germline assignment: CDR1 SGHNT and CDR2 YYREEE (reference sequence). The CDR3 loop spans 14 amino acids. The CDR3 DNA is TGTGCCAGCAGCTCGACAGGGGGATCATACGAGCAGTACTTC. Amino acids: CASSSTGGSYEQYF.

This clonotype has only a few counts. The V gene is TRBV20-1, the J gene TRBJ2-3, with D maybe TRBD2 (6 bases). This CDR3 is built from 13 residues. Trimming stripped 5 bases from V and 2 bases from J, with 11 bases between. CDR1 and CDR2 (germline): DFQATT, SNEGSKA (reference sequence). CDR3 in DNA: TGCAGTGCTGGACTAAGCCCCACAGATACGCAGTATTTT. Its protein product is CSAGLSPTDTQYF.